This T cell receptor (beta chain) originates from a study of blood T cell repertoires in COVID-19. About the study: Samples representing acute and convalescent COVID-19 were sourced from the United States, Italy and Spain. PBMCs, B-cell-depleted T cells, or T cells provided the cDNA or gDNA that made up the material.

The germline gives CDR1 SEHNR, CDR2 FQNEAQ (reference sequence). The CDR3 spans 18 residues. The ends were cut back, 5 bases at V and 2 bases at J, with 19 bases in the middle. In the original analysis: By means of reference gene primer amplification, nucleated cell counts were estimated. Some clones are missing from TCRdb's copy, which holds only in-frame ones; the method was immunoSEQ multiplex PCR. V and J calls and clone size come straight from that table; D and trimming were deduced from the DNA. The top ten hold around 5.9% of the sample, which has about 120,000 clones, about three quarters seen once.

The TCR originated in a man aged 65 to 79 with acute or convalescent COVID-19. Material for sequencing was peripheral blood. The chain carries TRBV7-9 and TRBJ1-6; a weak D match, TRBD1 (6 bases). The CDR3 is CASSPWTAPTAYNSPLHF. The CDR3 DNA sequence: TGTGCCAGCAGCCCCTGGACAGCACCCACGGCCTATAATTCACCCCTCCACTTT.